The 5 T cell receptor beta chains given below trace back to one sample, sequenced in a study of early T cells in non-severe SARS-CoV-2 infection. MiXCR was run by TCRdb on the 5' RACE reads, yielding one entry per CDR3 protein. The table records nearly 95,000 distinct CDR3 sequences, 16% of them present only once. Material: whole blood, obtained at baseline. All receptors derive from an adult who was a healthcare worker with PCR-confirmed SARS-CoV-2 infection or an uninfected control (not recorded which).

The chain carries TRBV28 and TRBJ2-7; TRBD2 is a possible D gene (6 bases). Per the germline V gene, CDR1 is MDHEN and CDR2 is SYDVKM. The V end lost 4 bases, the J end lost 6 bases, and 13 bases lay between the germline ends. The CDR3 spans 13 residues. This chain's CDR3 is CASSSTRAGEQYF. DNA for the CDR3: TGTGCCAGCAGTTCGACTAGAGCCGGCGAGCAGTACTTC.

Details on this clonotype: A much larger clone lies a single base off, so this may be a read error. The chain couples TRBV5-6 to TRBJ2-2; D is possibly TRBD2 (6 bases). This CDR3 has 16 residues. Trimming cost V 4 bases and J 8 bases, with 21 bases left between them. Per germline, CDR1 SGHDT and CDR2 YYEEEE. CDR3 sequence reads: CASSPPRGGSRGELFF. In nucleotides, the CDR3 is TGTGCCAGCAGCCCGCCGAGGGGAGGCTCGAGGGGGGAGCTGTTTTTT.

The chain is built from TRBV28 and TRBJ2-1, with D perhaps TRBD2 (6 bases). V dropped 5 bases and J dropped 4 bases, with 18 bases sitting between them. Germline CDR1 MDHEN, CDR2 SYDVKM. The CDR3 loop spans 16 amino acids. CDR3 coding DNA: TGTGCCAGCAGTATCATTCCGGGACTCCATTACAATGAGCAGTTCTTC. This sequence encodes CASSIIPGLHYNEQFF.

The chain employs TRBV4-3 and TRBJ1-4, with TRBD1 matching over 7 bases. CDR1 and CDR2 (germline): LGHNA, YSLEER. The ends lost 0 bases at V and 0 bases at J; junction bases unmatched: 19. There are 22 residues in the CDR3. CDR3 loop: CASSQEWGKDRTNFATNEKLFF. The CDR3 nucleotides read TGCGCCAGCAGCCAAGAGTGGGGCAAGGACAGGACCAACTTTGCAACTAATGAAAAACTGTTTTTT.

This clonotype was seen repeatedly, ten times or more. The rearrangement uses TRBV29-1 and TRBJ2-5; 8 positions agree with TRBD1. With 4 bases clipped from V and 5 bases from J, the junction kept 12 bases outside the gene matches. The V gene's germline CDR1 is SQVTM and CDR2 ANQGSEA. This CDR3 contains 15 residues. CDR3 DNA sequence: TGCAGCGTTGTACGCCCAAGACAGGGGCCGGAGACCCAGTACTTC. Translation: CSVVRPRQGPETQYF. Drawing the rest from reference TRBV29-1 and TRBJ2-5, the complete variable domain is SAVISQKPSRDICQRGTSLTIQCQVDSQVTMMFWYRQQPGQSLTLIATANQGSEATYESGFVIDKFPISRPNLTFSTLTVSNMSPEDSSIYLCSVVRPRQGPETQYFGPGTRLLVL.